Following are 22 T cell receptor beta chains from one sample sequenced in a study of blood T cell repertoires in COVID-19. Sequencing used immunoSEQ multiplex PCR; TCRdb keeps in-frame clones, though not all of them. The sample lists some 240,000 clones, approximately 83% occurring once. Source material: PBMCs or T cells enriched from blood (not recorded which). The receptors come from a woman in her forties with acute COVID-19.

V usage is TRBV25-1 and J usage is TRBJ1-2; TRBD1 matches at 7 bases. This CDR3 has 16 amino acids. J gave up 4 bases and V 3 bases, and 11 bases lay outside the gene matches. Germline loops: CDR1 MGHDK, CDR2 SYGVNS. The DNA for the CDR3 is TGTGCCAGCAGTGAGTCACAGGGGAGTGGCGCCTATGGCTACACCTTC. It translates to CASSESQGSGAYGYTF.

This chain connects TRBV7-8 to TRBJ2-3, with a possible D match to TRBD2 (6 bases). The CDR3 is 15 residues long. With 8 bases removed from V and 2 bases from J, the gap between germline ends came to 17 bases. Germline CDR1 is SGHVS and CDR2 is FQNEAQ. The CDR3 region has the DNA TGTGCCAGCTCCGAAGGTAGCGGATACACAGATACGCAGTATTTT. Its translation: CASSEGSGYTDTQYF. Combining the CDR3 with reference TRBV7-8 and TRBJ2-3 gives the whole variable domain GAGVSQSPRYKVAKRGQDVALRCDPISGHVSLFWYQQALGQGPEFLTYFQNEAQLDKSGLPSDRFFAERPEGSVSTLKIQRTQQEDSAVYLCASSEGSGYTDTQYFGPGTRLTVL.

This sequence joins TRBV12-5 and TRBJ2-1; 7 nucleotides match TRBD1. Germline CDR1 is LGHNT and CDR2 is FRNRAP. Trimming removed 5 bases from V and 9 bases from J; junction bases left unmatched: 10. The CDR3 is 14 amino acids. CDR3 bases: TGTGCTAGTGGTCCCCAGGGGGATTACGGTGAGCAGTTCTTC. Its protein product is CASGPQGDYGEQFF.

This chain connects TRBV13 to TRBJ1-2, with D possibly being TRBD1 (6 bases). Germline loops: CDR1 PRHDT, CDR2 FYEKMQ (reference sequence). V lost 2 bases to trimming and J lost 8 bases, with 12 bases between them. This CDR3 region has 13 residues. In nucleotides, the CDR3 is TGTGCCAGCAGCTTAAACAGGGACGGCGGCTACACCTTC. Amino acids: CASSLNRDGGYTF. The full variable domain, rest sourced from reference TRBV13 and TRBJ1-2, is AAGVIQSPRHLIKEKRETATLKCYPIPRHDTVYWYQQGPGQDPQFLISFYEKMQSDKGSIPDRFSAQQFSDYHSELNMSSLELGDSALYFCASSLNRDGGYTFGSGTRLTVV.

The chain combines TRBV5-1 with TRBJ1-2; D is uncertain. V was cut by 1 base and J by 7 bases, with 14 bases left in between. The CDR3 has 14 amino acids. Germline V gives CDR1 SGHRS, CDR2 YFSETQ. Here the CDR3 DNA reads TGCGCCAGCAGCTTGTTGATTCCTTCGGTTGGCTACACCTTC. Amino acid sequence: CASSLLIPSVGYTF. Drawing the rest from reference TRBV5-1 and TRBJ1-2, the complete variable domain is KAGVTQTPRYLIKTRGQQVTLSCSPISGHRSVSWYQQTPGQGLQFLFEYFSETQRNKGNFPGRFSGRQFSNSRSEMNVSTLELGDSALYLCASSLLIPSVGYTFGSGTRLTVV.

The rearrangement links TRBV6-4 to TRBJ1-1; D perhaps matches TRBD1 (6 bases). V lost 5 bases, J lost 4 bases, and 14 bases lay in between. From germline, CDR1 is MRHNA and CDR2 SNTAGT. There are 14 residues in the CDR3. The CDR3 is CASSKTQGSTEAFF. Here the CDR3 DNA reads TGTGCCAGCAGTAAAACACAGGGCTCCACTGAAGCTTTCTTT.

The rearrangement joins TRBV28 to TRBJ1-2; 9 bases agree with TRBD1. V lost 4 bases to trimming and J lost 6 bases; unmatched junction nucleotides: 3. The germline CDR1 and CDR2 sequences are MDHEN and SYDVKM. This CDR3 is 13 amino acids long. CDR3 coding DNA: TGTGCCAGCAGTTGGACAGGGGCGGATGGCTACACCTTC. It encodes CASSWTGADGYTF.

This chain joins TRBV7-6 and TRBJ2-1; weak D call: TRBD1 (5 bases). The V end was cut by 0 bases, the J end by 0 bases, with 9 bases between. Germline V lookup: CDR1 SGHVS, CDR2 FNYEAQ. The CDR3 runs 16 residues. The CDR3 sequence is CASSLAGANSYNEQFF. CDR3 nucleotide sequence: TGTGCCAGCAGCTTAGCAGGGGCCAACTCCTACAATGAGCAGTTCTTC.

The gene calls are TRBV13 and TRBJ1-1; possibly TRBD1 for D (5 bases). The CDR3 consists of 15 residues. Germline V gene lookup returns CDR1 PRHDT and CDR2 FYEKMQ (reference sequence). The V end was cut by 5 bases, the J end by 1 base, with 14 bases between. As DNA, the CDR3 is TGTGCCAGCAGCCCCACCCCCGACAGGAACACTGAAGCTTTCTTT. This codes for CASSPTPDRNTEAFF.

J is TRBJ2-1 and V is TRBV11-2; D is perhaps TRBD2 (5 bases). This CDR3 has 15 amino acids. CDR1 and CDR2 from the germline V gene are SGHAT and FQNNGV. Trimming shortened V by 1 base and J by 6 bases, and 13 bases separated the two germline ends. As DNA, the CDR3 is TGTGCCAGCAGCTTAGGACTAATTGGAAGCAATGAGCAGTTCTTC. It encodes CASSLGLIGSNEQFF. Full variable domain (rest looked up from reference TRBV11-2 and TRBJ2-1): EAGVAQSPRYKIIEKRQSVAFWCNPISGHATLYWYQQILGQGPKLLIQFQNNGVVDDSQLPKDRFSAERLKGVDSTLKIQPAKLEDSAVYLCASSLGLIGSNEQFFGPGTRLTVL.

V is TRBV7-3 and J is TRBJ2-1; D perhaps matches TRBD1 (5 bases). The CDR3 consists of 13 residues. Per germline, CDR1 SGHTA and CDR2 FQGTGA. Trimming removed 3 bases from V and 4 bases from J, with 7 bases in between. The DNA of the CDR3 is TGTGCCAGCAGCTTCGACAGTTACAATGAGCAGTTCTTC. It specifies CASSFDSYNEQFF.

This rearrangement joins TRBV14 to TRBJ2-7; TRBD2 is a possible D gene (6 bases). Germline V gene sequence: CDR1 SGHDN, CDR2 FVKESK. The CDR3 spans 13 residues. V was trimmed by 0 bases and J by 5 bases, leaving 8 bases between them. The CDR3 protein is CASSQDWGDEQYF. The CDR3 bases are TGTGCCAGCAGCCAAGATTGGGGGGACGAGCAGTACTTC. The entire variable domain, with the rest obtained from reference TRBV14 and TRBJ2-7, is as follows: EAGVTQFPSHSVIEKGQTVTLRCDPISGHDNLYWYRRVMGKEIKFLLHFVKESKQDESGMPNNRFLAERTGGTYSTLKVQPAELEDSGVYFCASSQDWGDEQYFGPGTRLTVT.

For this clone: Different DNA sequences within this sample yield the same CDR3. The V call is TRBV9, the J call TRBJ2-3; D is unresolved. Germline CDR1 SGDLS, CDR2 YYNGEE. The CDR3 extends over 12 amino acids. The V end was cut by 3 bases, the J end by 5 bases, with 7 bases between. The CDR3 bases are TGTGCCAGCAGCGCCCGAGGAGATACGCAGTATTTT. Its translation is CASSARGDTQYF.

The chain's CDR3 is CASSQAVNYNEQFF. The CDR3 DNA is TGTGCCAGCAGCCAAGCGGTAAATTACAATGAGCAGTTCTTC. The chain has TRBV3-1 (or the pseudogene TRBV3-2) and TRBJ2-1; D is unresolved. CDR1 LGHDT and CDR2 YNNKEL come from the germline V gene (reference sequence). The CDR3 has 14 residues. V was pared by 1 base and J by 4 bases, with 8 bases between.

The gene calls are TRBV19 and TRBJ2-1, with 8 bases lining up with TRBD2. Germline V gene data show CDR1 as LNHDA and CDR2 as SQIVND (reference sequence). Losses at the gene ends were 5 bases for V and 7 bases for J; bases not matched to a gene: 13. The CDR3 is made up of 16 amino acids. CDR3 amino acids: CASSPTSGTRVNEQFF. The CDR3 nucleotides read TGTGCCAGTAGTCCAACTAGCGGCACCCGGGTTAATGAGCAGTTCTTC.

The chain employs TRBV5-4 and TRBJ2-5; a weak D match, TRBD2 (6 bases). With 4 bases removed from V and 1 base from J, the gap between germline ends came to 11 bases. Germline V gene lookup returns CDR1 SGHNT and CDR2 YYREEE (reference sequence). This CDR3 is built from 14 residues. The CDR3 here is CASSGIAVQETQYF. The CDR3 DNA sequence: TGTGCCAGCAGCGGGATAGCGGTCCAAGAGACCCAGTACTTC.

The chain couples TRBV2 to TRBJ2-7, with 13 positions matching TRBD2. Germline V gene data show CDR1 as SNHLY and CDR2 as FYNNEI. The J segment lost 6 bases and the V segment lost 5 bases, leaving 7 bases of the junction unmatched. The CDR3 extends over 15 amino acids. As DNA, the CDR3 is TGTGCCAGCAGTTCAATGGGACTAGCGGGAAGCGAGCAGTACTTC. Translation: CASSSMGLAGSEQYF.

The V call is TRBV11-2, the J call TRBJ1-2; no firm D call. The CDR3 runs to 13 residues. CDR1 is SGHAT, CDR2 FQNNGV, per germline. Trimming removed 2 bases from V and 8 bases from J, with 12 bases in between. CDR3 nucleotides: TGTGCCAGCAGCTTATTGCGGTCCGGGGGCTACACCTTC. The encoded protein is CASSLLRSGGYTF.

The rearrangement links TRBV7-6 to TRBJ2-2; D is undetermined. This CDR3 has 16 amino acids. Germline lookup yields CDR1 SGHVS and CDR2 FNYEAQ. V was cut by 7 bases and J by 0 bases, with 15 bases left in between. The CDR3 DNA follows: TGTGCCAGCAACCCTTCCCTAAGTGCGAACACCGGGGAGCTGTTTTTT. This sequence encodes CASNPSLSANTGELFF.

This clone was counted between two and nine times. This chain links TRBV7-2 with TRBJ2-3; D not certain. The CDR3 loop spans 13 amino acids. Germline CDR1 is SGHTA and CDR2 is FQGNSA. V lost 2 bases, J lost 6 bases, and 9 bases lay in between. The CDR3 coding sequence is TGTGCCAGCAGCTTAACAAGCGAGGATACGCAGTATTTT. This translates into CASSLTSEDTQYF.

The V gene is TRBV25-1, the J gene TRBJ2-7; no firm D call. Germline lookup yields CDR1 MGHDK and CDR2 SYGVNS. Trimming removed 3 bases at V and 2 bases at J, with 11 bases between. The length of the CDR3 is 14 residues. The CDR3 DNA reads TGTGCCAGCAGTGAGTCAGGCGATACCTACGAGCAGTACTTC. Translation: CASSESGDTYEQYF.

The chain recombines TRBV20-1 with TRBJ1-2; no reliable D call. V lost 0 bases to trimming and J lost 8 bases, with 4 bases between them. Germline V gene data show CDR1 as DFQATT and CDR2 as SNEGSKA (reference sequence). The CDR3 is 10 residues long. The CDR3 protein is CSAREGGYTF. The DNA of the CDR3 is TGCAGTGCTAGAGAGGGCGGCTACACCTTC.